Listed here are 3 T cell receptor beta chains from one sample, sequenced in a study of cytotoxic CD8 clonotypes in ibrutinib-treated CLL listed by TCRdb under 2021. The library was made by the immunoSEQ multiplex PCR assay. The table comes from immuneACCESS by way of TCRdb, which keeps in-frame sequences with V and J called. Part of the clones is missing from these tables; in studies checked, under half for an unresolved V gene and the rest for unknown reasons. This sample holds some 140,000 clones; around 84% were observed only once. The ten largest clones represent 2.5% to 3.5% of the sample. The time point label for this specimen denotes: roughly 2 years on ibrutinib. The sample was PBMCs, taken after 24 months of ibrutinib treatment. The receptors stem from a human donor with chronic lymphocytic leukemia.

The chain links TRBV27 to TRBJ2-7; D might be TRBD1 (6 bases). Per germline, CDR1 MNHEY and CDR2 SMNVEV (reference sequence). The ends were cut back, 7 bases at V and 0 bases at J, with 13 bases in the middle. The CDR3 has 14 residues. CDR3 region: CASIPDRFSYEQYF. The CDR3, as DNA: TGTGCCAGCATCCCGGACAGATTCTCCTACGAGCAGTACTTC.

CDR3 region: CASSLDGRISNYGYTF. The DNA for the CDR3 is TGCGCCAGCAGCTTGGACGGCAGAATCTCTAACTATGGCTACACCTTC. This rearrangement joins TRBV5-1 to TRBJ1-2, with D uncertain. There are 16 residues in the CDR3. Germline V gives CDR1 SGHRS, CDR2 YFSETQ. Trimming took 0 bases from V and 0 from J, leaving 12 bases between them.

The chain combines TRBV9 with TRBJ2-7; D unclear. Germline loops: CDR1 SGDLS, CDR2 YYNGEE. The CDR3 length is 17 residues. Trimming cost V 0 bases and J 2 bases, with 18 bases left between them. The DNA of the CDR3 is TGTGCCAGCAGCGTAGGTGGGTCCAGCTGGAACCCCTACGAGCAGTACTTC. It yields the protein CASSVGGSSWNPYEQYF.